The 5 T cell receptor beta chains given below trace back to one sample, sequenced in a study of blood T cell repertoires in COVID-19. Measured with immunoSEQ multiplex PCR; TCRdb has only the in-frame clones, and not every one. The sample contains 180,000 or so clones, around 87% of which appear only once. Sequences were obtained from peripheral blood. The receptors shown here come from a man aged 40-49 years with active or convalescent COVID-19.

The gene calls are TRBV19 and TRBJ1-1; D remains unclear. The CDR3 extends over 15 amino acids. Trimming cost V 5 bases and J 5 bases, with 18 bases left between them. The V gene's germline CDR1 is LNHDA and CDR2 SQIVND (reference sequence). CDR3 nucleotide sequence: TGTGCCAGTAGTTCTGATCTTACGGTGCGTACTGAAGCTTTCTTT. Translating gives CASSSDLTVRTEAFF.

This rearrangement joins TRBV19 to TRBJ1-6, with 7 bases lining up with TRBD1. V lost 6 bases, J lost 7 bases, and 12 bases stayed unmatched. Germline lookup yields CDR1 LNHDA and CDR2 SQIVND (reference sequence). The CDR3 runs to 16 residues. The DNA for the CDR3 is TGTGCCAGTAGCTCAACACCGGGACAGCAAAATTCACCCCTCCACTTT. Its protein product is CASSSTPGQQNSPLHF.

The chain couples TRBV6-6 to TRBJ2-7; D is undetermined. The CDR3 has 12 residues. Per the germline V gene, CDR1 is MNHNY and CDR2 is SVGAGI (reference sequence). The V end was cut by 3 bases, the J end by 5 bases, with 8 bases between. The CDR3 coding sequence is TGTGCCAGCAGTTATCGTTGGCACGAGCAGTACTTC. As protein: CASSYRWHEQYF.

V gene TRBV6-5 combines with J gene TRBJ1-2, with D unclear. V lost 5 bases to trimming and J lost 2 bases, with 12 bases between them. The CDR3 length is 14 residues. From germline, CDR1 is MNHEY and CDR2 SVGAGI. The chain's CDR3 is CASSPQTGNYGYTF. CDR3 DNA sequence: TGTGCCAGCAGTCCCCAGACCGGGAACTATGGCTACACCTTC.

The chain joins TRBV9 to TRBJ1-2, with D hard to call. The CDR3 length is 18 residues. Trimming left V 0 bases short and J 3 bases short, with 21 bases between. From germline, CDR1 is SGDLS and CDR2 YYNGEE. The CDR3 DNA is TGTGCCAGCAGCGTAGACGGTACACTACGGCCCTCCCACTATGGCTACACCTTC. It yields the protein CASSVDGTLRPSHYGYTF.